Listed below are T cell receptor beta chains from one sample, sequenced in a study of regulatory T cells in long-lasting Graves disease. Each CDR3 protein gets one entry after TCRdb re-called the multiplex PCR reads with MiXCR. The repertoire holds 500,000 or so distinct CDR3 sequences, 15% to 20% seen once, with 12% in the top ten. These same data were also listed under a study on T cells in Graves' hyperthyroidism and ophthalmopathy.

This material consisted of peripheral blood mononuclear cells (PBMCs), taken at new diagnosis, from a patient treated with antithyroid drugs. These receptors were collected from a man aged 35-49 years with Graves disease. The CDR3 runs from the conserved cysteine through the conserved F or W. The order of the fields is V gene, clone size, CDR3 length, D gene, J gene, CDR3 protein, CDR3 DNA. The D gene is left open where the match is weak. Clone sizes are given selectively: once, few, many, or a class where the clone is expanded.

TRBV5-4	few	15	.	TRBJ2-3	CASSSWGLDTDTQYF	TGTGCCAGCAGCTCATGGGGGCTCGACACAGATACGCAGTATTTT
TRBV12-5	many	14	TRBD1	TRBJ1-4	CASGLRGQGRKLFF	TGTGCTAGTGGTTTGAGGGGACAGGGGAGAAAACTGTTTTTT
TRBV20-1	few	14	.	TRBJ2-3	CSASGGRRTDTQYF	TGCAGTGCTAGTGGAGGGAGAAGGACAGATACGCAGTATTTT
TRBV7-9	few	16	TRBD1	TRBJ2-5	CASSLTTGGWRETQYF	TGTGCCAGCAGCTTAACGACAGGGGGCTGGAGGGAGACCCAGTACTTC
TRBV11-2	.	13	TRBD2	TRBJ2-5	CACVAGGRETQYF	TGTGCCTGCGTAGCGGGAGGGCGAGAGACCCAGTACTTC
TRBV10-3	many	12	.	TRBJ2-1	CAIQGPGDEQFF	TGTGCCATCCAAGGACCAGGGGATGAGCAGTTCTTC
TRBV4-2	.	16	TRBD1	TRBJ1-4	CASSLRFRDRAWKLFF	TGTGCCAGCAGCCTACGTTTCCGGGACAGGGCTTGGAAACTGTTTTTT
TRBV10-3	.	15	TRBD1	TRBJ2-2	CAIKTGTGDTGELFF	TGTGCCATCAAAACCGGGACAGGGGACACCGGGGAGCTGTTTTTT
TRBV5-1	.	19	TRBD2	TRBJ2-3	CASSLARTSGRAGTDTQYF	TGCGCCAGCAGCTTGGCCCGGACTAGCGGGAGGGCCGGAACAGATACGCAGTATTTT
TRBV10-3	.	15	TRBD2	TRBJ2-3	CAISVSLADSNTQYF	TGTGCCATCAGTGTATCGCTAGCGGATTCCAATACGCAGTATTTT
TRBV5-4	few	14	.	TRBJ2-3	CASSSDVSTDTQYF	TGTGCCAGCAGTTCCGATGTAAGCACAGATACGCAGTATTTT
TRBV12-3/TRBV12-4	many	13	.	TRBJ1-6	CASRGGFWSPLHF	TGTGCCAGCAGGGGTGGGTTTTGGTCACCCCTCCACTTT
TRBV11-2	.	14	.	TRBJ1-2	CASSLELGNYGYTF	TGTGCCAGCAGCTTAGAGCTGGGAAACTATGGCTACACCTTC
TRBV6-5	many	13	TRBD1	TRBJ1-2	CASSYSTGYGYTF	TGTGCCAGCAGTTACTCGACAGGGTATGGCTACACCTTC
TRBV28	many	13	TRBD1	TRBJ2-3	CANSGGPTDTQYF	TGTGCCAATTCAGGGGGTCCCACAGATACGCAGTATTTT
TRBV27	.	15	.	TRBJ2-7	CASSLSSGSIGEQYF	TGTGCCAGCAGTTTATCAAGTGGGAGTATAGGCGAGCAGTACTTC
TRBV6-1	many	16	TRBD1	TRBJ2-7	CASRLGQGRRLHEQYF	TGTGCCAGCAGACTTGGACAGGGCAGGAGGCTACACGAGCAGTACTTC
TRBV7-2	many	15	TRBD1	TRBJ1-1	CASSRVGTENTEAFF	TGTGCCAGCAGCCGAGTAGGGACAGAGAACACTGAAGCTTTCTTT
TRBV9	many	16	.	TRBJ2-1	CASSAPGGTSYNEQFF	TGTGCCAGCAGCGCCCCAGGGGGGACCTCCTACAATGAGCAGTTCTTC
TRBV7-3	many	17	TRBD2	TRBJ2-2	CASSPQGGRWGTGELFF	TGTGCCAGCAGCCCCCAGGGCGGGAGGTGGGGCACCGGGGAGCTGTTTTTT
TRBV3-1	many	13	.	TRBJ2-7	CASSPLPRDEQYF	TGTGCCAGCAGCCCCCTACCACGAGACGAGCAGTACTTC
TRBV20-1	few	15	.	TRBJ1-5	CSALLGGAGNQPQHF	TGCAGTGCACTACTGGGAGGGGCGGGCAATCAGCCCCAGCATTTT
TRBV20-1	.	19	.	TRBJ2-2	CSAGKDGRASGGWFGELFF	TGCAGTGCTGGAAAGGACGGCCGGGCAAGCGGAGGGTGGTTCGGGGAGCTGTTTTTT
TRBV6-1	.	14	TRBD1	TRBJ2-3	CASSSRGRGDTQYF	TGTGCCAGCAGCTCCAGGGGGCGAGGTGATACGCAGTATTTT
TRBV7-9	.	11	TRBD1	TRBJ2-3	CASSGDREEYF	TGTGCCAGCAGCGGGGACAGGGAGGAGTATTTT
TRBV14	.	16	TRBD1	TRBJ2-7	CASSPGTGVEFYEQYF	TGTGCCAGCAGCCCCGGGACAGGAGTCGAATTCTACGAGCAGTACTTC
TRBV28	many	13	TRBD2	TRBJ2-1	CASSFLSGSSQFF	TGTGCCAGCAGTTTCTTGAGCGGGAGTAGTCAGTTCTTC
TRBV20-1	many	15	.	TRBJ2-3	CSARGWVGSTDTQYF	TGCAGTGCTAGAGGGTGGGTAGGGAGCACAGATACGCAGTATTTT
TRBV2	few	13	TRBD1	TRBJ2-7	CASSEIGGNEQYF	TGTGCCAGCAGTGAAATAGGGGGCAACGAGCAGTACTTC
TRBV7-9	many	14	.	TRBJ2-7	CASSLEVNSYEQYF	TGTGCCAGCAGCTTAGAAGTGAACTCCTACGAGCAGTACTTC
TRBV7-2	many	13	.	TRBJ1-1	CASSSSLRPEAFF	TGTGCCAGCAGCTCCTCCTTGAGGCCTGAAGCTTTCTTT
TRBV12-3/TRBV12-4	many	15	TRBD2	TRBJ2-7	CASKGELAGVYEQYF	TGTGCCAGCAAGGGGGAACTAGCGGGAGTGTACGAGCAGTACTTC
TRBV5-6	few	14	.	TRBJ2-3	CASSTDLGTDTQYF	TGTGCCAGCAGCACGGACCTCGGCACAGATACGCAGTATTTT
TRBV4-1	many	13	.	TRBJ2-5	CASSRQVLETQYF	TGCGCCAGCAGCCGACAGGTGTTGGAGACCCAGTACTTC
TRBV20-1	few	14	TRBD2	TRBJ2-5	CTYLALAGEETQYF	TGCACCTATTTGGCGCTAGCGGGAGAAGAGACCCAGTACTTC
TRBV3-1	many	13	TRBD1	TRBJ2-3	CASSQGTGKTQYF	TGTGCCAGCAGCCAAGGGACAGGGAAGACGCAGTATTTT
TRBV7-2	few	15	TRBD2	TRBJ2-1	CASSQRLAGGDEQFF	TGTGCCAGCAGCCAAAGACTAGCGGGTGGGGATGAGCAGTTCTTC
TRBV11-2	.	17	.	TRBJ2-5	CASSLGFWDTFQETQYF	TGTGCCAGCAGCTTAGGGTTCTGGGACACCTTCCAAGAGACCCAGTACTTC
TRBV12-3/TRBV12-4	many	17	TRBD2	TRBJ2-2	CASSLAGTSGSTGELFF	TGTGCCAGCAGTTTAGCGGGGACTAGCGGGAGCACCGGGGAGCTGTTTTTT
TRBV11-2	many	14	.	TRBJ1-1	CASSSVRGSTEAFF	TGTGCCAGCAGCTCCGTCCGGGGTAGCACTGAAGCTTTCTTT
TRBV11-2	once	16	TRBD2	TRBJ2-7	CASSRRLAGVAYEQYF	TGTGCCAGCAGCAGACGGCTAGCGGGGGTTGCCTACGAGCAGTACTTC
TRBV7-8	few	18	TRBD1	TRBJ1-6	CASSRRSGLGGRGSPLHF	TGTGCCAGCAGCCGCCGCTCGGGTTTAGGGGGCCGCGGCTCACCCCTCCACTTT
TRBV20-1	.	17	.	TRBJ1-6	CSARDFGRSSYNSPLHF	TGCAGTGCTAGAGATTTTGGCAGGAGCTCCTATAATTCACCCCTCCACTTT
TRBV30	.	13	TRBD2	TRBJ2-7	CAWSVRSGREQYF	TGTGCCTGGAGTGTACGTAGCGGGAGGGAGCAGTACTTC
TRBV5-4	few	16	TRBD2	TRBJ2-3	CASSLQRAGELDTQYF	TGTGCCAGCAGCCTACAAAGAGCGGGAGAATTAGATACGCAGTATTTT
TRBV29-1	once	12	.	TRBJ1-5	CSVANSNQPQHF	TGCAGCGTTGCCAACAGCAATCAGCCCCAGCATTTT
TRBV18	.	12	.	TRBJ2-1	CASSPSLNEQFF	TGTGCCAGCTCACCGTCGCTCAATGAGCAGTTCTTC
TRBV28	many	14	.	TRBJ2-7	CASSRSAPAYEQYF	TGTGCCAGCAGTCGCTCAGCCCCTGCCTACGAGCAGTACTTC
TRBV5-1	many	14	TRBD1	TRBJ2-1	CASREGTGQDEQFF	TGCGCCAGCAGGGAAGGGACAGGTCAGGATGAGCAGTTCTTC
TRBV10-3	.	15	TRBD1	TRBJ2-4	CAISEATGENYIQYF	TGTGCCATCAGTGAGGCGACAGGGGAGAATTACATTCAGTACTTC